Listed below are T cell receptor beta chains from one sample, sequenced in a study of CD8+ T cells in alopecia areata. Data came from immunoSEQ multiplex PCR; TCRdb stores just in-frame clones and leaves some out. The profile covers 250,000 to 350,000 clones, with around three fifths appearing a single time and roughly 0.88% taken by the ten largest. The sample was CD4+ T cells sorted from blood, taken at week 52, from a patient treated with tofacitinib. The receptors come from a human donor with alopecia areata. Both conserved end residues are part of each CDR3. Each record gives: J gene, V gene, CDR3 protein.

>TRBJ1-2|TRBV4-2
CASSQGLERTTGYTF
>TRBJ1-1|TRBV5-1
CASSLIWGTLPNTEAFF
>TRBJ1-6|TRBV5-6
CASSLTGLAGYSPLHF
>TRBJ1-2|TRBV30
CAWSVGVSYGYTF
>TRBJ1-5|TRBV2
CASSENNQPQHF
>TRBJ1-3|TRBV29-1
CSVTGVGNTIYF
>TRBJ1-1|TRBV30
CAWSGTGRETEAFF
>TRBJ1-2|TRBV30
CAWRDRSGYGYTF
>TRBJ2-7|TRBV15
CATSRATASREQYF
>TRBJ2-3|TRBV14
CASSQGYFRRSSTDTQYF
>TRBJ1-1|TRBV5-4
CASSPLGRLVVSTEAFF
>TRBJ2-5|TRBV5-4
CASSSETGETQYF
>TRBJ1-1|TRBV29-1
CSVRTGTEAFF
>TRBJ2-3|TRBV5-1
CASSAAGFGLTDTQYF
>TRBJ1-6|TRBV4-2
CASSQETGNSPLHF
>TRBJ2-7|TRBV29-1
CSVGSAQTPYEQYF
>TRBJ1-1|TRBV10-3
CAISEDRDGTEAFF
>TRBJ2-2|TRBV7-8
CASSFYTGELFF
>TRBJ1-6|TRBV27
CASSLGAGVGGNSPLHF
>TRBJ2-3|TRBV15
CATSRVMARGGTQYF
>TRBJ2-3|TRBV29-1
CSVQYSTDTQYF
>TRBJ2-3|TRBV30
CAWSDPRKGTDTQYF
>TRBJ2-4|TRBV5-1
CASSLDGLAKNIQYF
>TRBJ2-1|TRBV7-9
CASSQTGRSNEQFF
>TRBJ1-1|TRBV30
CAWSVGPGRNTEAFF
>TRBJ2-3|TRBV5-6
CASSLGTASTDTQYF
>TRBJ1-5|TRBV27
CASSPRKGPGSNQPQHF
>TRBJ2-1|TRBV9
CASSDRNNYNEQFF